This TCR beta chain was recovered during a study of blood T cell repertoires in COVID-19. About the study: Acute and convalescent COVID-19 specimens originated in the United States, Italy and Spain. PBMCs, B-cell-depleted T cells, or T cells provided the cDNA or gDNA that made up the material.

As handled by the study authors: Scientists estimated how many nucleated cells there were by amplifying reference gene primers. Here immunoSEQ multiplex PCR was the method, and the copy in TCRdb shows in-frame clones only, minus some. The DNA gave D and trimming, while V, J and clone size come from that table. The table lists more than 100,000 clones, roughly 83% of them singletons. The sequence derives from a woman in her 50s with acute or convalescent COVID-19. Sequencing was carried out using peripheral blood.

The CDR3 sequence is CASSRGGATDTQYF. DNA for the CDR3: TGTGCCAGCTCCCGCGGGGGGGCAACAGATACGCAGTATTTT. This chain joins TRBV18 and TRBJ2-3, with TRBD2 matching 9 bases. Germline trimming cut 6 bases from V and 3 bases from J; bases unmatched to any gene: 4. The CDR3 loop spans 14 amino acids. In germline, CDR1 is KGHSH, CDR2 LQKENI. Looking up the rest from reference TRBV18 and TRBJ2-3 gives the full variable domain: NAGVMQNPRHLVRRRGQEARLRCSPMKGHSHVYWYRQLPEEGLKFMVYLQKENIIDESGMPKERFSAEFPKEGPSILRIQQVVRGDSAAYFCASSRGGATDTQYFGPGTRLTVL.